This record covers a single T cell receptor beta chain. The CDR3 consists of 14 residues. Trimming took off 4 bases at V and 3 bases at J, with 10 bases between the two ends. Germline V gene lookup returns CDR1 SGHNT and CDR2 YYREEE (reference sequence). TCRdb reprocessed the 5' RACE reads with MiXCR, giving one entry per CDR3 protein. The repertoire has more than 450,000 distinct CDR3 sequences, around a fifth of them found once; the top ten carry about a sixth. The sample belongs to a study of T cells after yellow fever vaccination. Here the sequenced sample was PBMCs, taken less than 25 days after the first yellow fever vaccination. This TCR was recovered from a man younger than 35 who received the YFV17D yellow fever vaccine. This rearrangement joins TRBV5-4 to TRBJ2-2; a possible D gene is TRBD1 (6 bases). The chain's CDR3 is CASSARTDTGELFF. CDR3 DNA: TGTGCCAGCAGCGCGCGGACAGACACCGGGGAGCTGTTTTTT.